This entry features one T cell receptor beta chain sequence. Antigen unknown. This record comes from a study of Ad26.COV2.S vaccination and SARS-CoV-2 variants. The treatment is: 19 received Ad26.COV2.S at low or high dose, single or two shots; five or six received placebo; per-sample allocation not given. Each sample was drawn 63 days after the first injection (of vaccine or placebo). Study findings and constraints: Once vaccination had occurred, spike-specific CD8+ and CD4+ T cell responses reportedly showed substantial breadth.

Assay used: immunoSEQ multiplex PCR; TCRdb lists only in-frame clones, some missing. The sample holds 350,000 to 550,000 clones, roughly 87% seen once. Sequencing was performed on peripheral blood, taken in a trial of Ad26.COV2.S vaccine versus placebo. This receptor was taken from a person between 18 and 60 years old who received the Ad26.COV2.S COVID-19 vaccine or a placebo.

The CDR3 region has the DNA TGTGCCAGCAGCTTTTACGAGGGAGAGACCCAGTACTTC. Encoded protein: CASSFYEGETQYF. This rearrangement joins TRBV7-8 to TRBJ2-5; D may be TRBD2 (5 bases). Germline V gene lookup returns CDR1 SGHVS and CDR2 FQNEAQ. The V end lost 3 bases, the J end lost 4 bases, and 9 bases lay between the germline ends. CDR3 length equals 13 residues.